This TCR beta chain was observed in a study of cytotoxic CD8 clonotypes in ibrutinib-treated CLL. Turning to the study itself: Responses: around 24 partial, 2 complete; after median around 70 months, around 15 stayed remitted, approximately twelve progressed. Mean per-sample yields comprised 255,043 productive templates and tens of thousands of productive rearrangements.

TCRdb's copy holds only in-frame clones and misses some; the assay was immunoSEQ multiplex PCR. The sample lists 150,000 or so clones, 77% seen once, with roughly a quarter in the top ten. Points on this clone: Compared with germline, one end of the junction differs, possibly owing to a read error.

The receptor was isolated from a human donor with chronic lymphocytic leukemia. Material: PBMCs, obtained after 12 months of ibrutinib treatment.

CDR3 in amino acids: CASSPGVGDSTDTQYF. The CDR3 DNA is TGTGCTAGCAGCCCTGGGGTTGGGGATAGCACAGATACGCAGTATTTT. This chain links TRBV7-7 with TRBJ2-3; D uncertain. From germline, CDR1 is SSHAT and CDR2 FNYEAQ (reference sequence). The CDR3 has 16 residues.